These 19 T cell receptor beta chains originate from one sample sequenced in a study of T cell responses to AZD1222 COVID-19 vaccine. The data were produced by immunoSEQ multiplex PCR, yet TCRdb's version contains in-frame clones alone and is incomplete. The sample shows roughly 150,000 clones, about 91% of them seen only once. The sample was peripheral blood, taken on day 0 of AZD1222 vaccination. The receptor source for this set is an adult in good health.

The chain is built from TRBV5-4 and TRBJ1-2; D may be TRBD1 (6 bases). The ends were cut back, 7 bases at V and 0 bases at J, with 13 bases in the middle. This CDR3 spans 14 amino acids. The V gene's germline CDR1 is SGHNT and CDR2 YYREEE (reference sequence). CDR3 loop: CASRHREANYGYTF. DNA of the CDR3: TGTGCCAGCCGGCACAGGGAAGCTAACTATGGCTACACCTTC.

The rearrangement links TRBV7-8 to TRBJ1-1; D remains ambiguous. V lost 2 bases and J lost 4, with 8 bases in between. The CDR3 covers 13 residues. Germline loops: CDR1 SGHVS, CDR2 FQNEAQ. This CDR3 reads CASSLSWATEAFF. The CDR3 bases are TGTGCCAGCAGCTTAAGCTGGGCCACTGAAGCTTTCTTT.

The rearrangement joins TRBV4-2 to TRBJ1-2; unclear D gene. This CDR3 comprises 15 residues. Germline CDR1 and CDR2: LGHNA and YNFKEQ. The ends were cut back, 0 bases at V and 0 bases at J, with 8 bases in the middle. For the CDR3, the DNA is TGTGCCAGCAGCCAAGATGAGCAGACTAACTATGGCTACACCTTC. It codes for CASSQDEQTNYGYTF.

This chain links TRBV4-1 with TRBJ2-3, with TRBD1 identical over 7 bases. Germline V gives CDR1 MGHRA, CDR2 YSYEKL. The CDR3 is 15 residues long. V was clipped by 2 bases and J by 6 bases; unmatched bases: 8. As DNA, the CDR3 is TGCGCCAGCAGCCAACTAAGACAGGGTAACGATACGCAGTATTTT. As protein: CASSQLRQGNDTQYF.

The CDR3: CAWSRMGDKPQHF. The CDR3, as DNA: TGTGCCTGGAGTAGAATGGGGGACAAGCCCCAGCATTTT. V is TRBV30 and J is TRBJ1-5; TRBD1 might be the D (6 bases). The germline V gene has CDR1 GTSNPN and CDR2 SVGIG (reference sequence). The CDR3 is 13 residues long. V lost 2 bases and J 8 bases, leaving 13 bases between the germline ends.

The chain combines TRBV28 with TRBJ2-3; 7 bases map to TRBD2. Germline trimming cut 1 base from V and 3 bases from J; bases unmatched to any gene: 7. CDR3 length: 16 residues. Germline V lookup: CDR1 MDHEN, CDR2 SYDVKM. As DNA, the CDR3 is TGTGCCAGCAGTTTATTACGGGAGGATGGTACAGATACGCAGTATTTT. It specifies CASSLLREDGTDTQYF.

This chain links TRBV3-1 (or the pseudogene TRBV3-2) with TRBJ1-2; D ambiguous. The CDR3 contains 13 residues. The germline CDR1 and CDR2 sequences are LGHDT and YNNKEL (reference sequence). Trimming took 0 bases from V and 3 from J, leaving 5 bases between them. The CDR3 here is CASSQEGYYGYTF. CDR3 nucleotides: TGTGCCAGCAGCCAAGAAGGGTACTATGGCTACACCTTC.

The chain uses TRBV5-4 and TRBJ1-2; 7 bases align to TRBD1. Germline V gene data show CDR1 as SGHNT and CDR2 as YYREEE (reference sequence). V shed 4 bases and J 4 bases; nucleotides not matched to a gene: 4. The CDR3 length is 13 residues. CDR3 in DNA: TGTGCCAGCAGCCCCGGGACAGTCTATGGCTACACCTTC. Protein: CASSPGTVYGYTF.

Remarks on this clone: This same CDR3 is encoded by further DNA sequences in the sample. The genes are TRBV2 and TRBJ1-1; TRBD1 is a possible D gene (6 bases). The germline V gene has CDR1 SNHLY and CDR2 FYNNEI. With 6 bases removed from V and 1 base from J, the gap between germline ends came to 9 bases. The CDR3 length is 13 residues. This chain's CDR3 is CASRGQPNTEAFF. The DNA of the CDR3 is TGTGCCAGCAGGGGACAACCGAACACTGAAGCTTTCTTT.

V usage is TRBV28 and J usage is TRBJ2-7; 14 bases fit TRBD2. This CDR3 region has 16 residues. Per germline, CDR1 MDHEN and CDR2 SYDVKM. The junction had 7 bases not matched to a gene; V was cut back by 5 bases and J by 4 bases. The CDR3 sequence: CASSTGTSGSLYEQYF. CDR3 in DNA: TGTGCCAGCAGTACCGGGACTAGCGGGAGTTTGTACGAGCAGTACTTC.

This clone was recorded a few times. The chain combines TRBV5-1 with TRBJ1-3; D gene unclear. The CDR3 has 15 residues. The V end lost 0 bases, the J end lost 0 bases, and 7 bases lay between the germline ends. Germline values: CDR1 SGHRS, CDR2 YFSETQ. CDR3 residues: CASSLAVSSGNTIYF. CDR3 nucleotides: TGCGCCAGCAGCTTGGCCGTTAGCTCTGGAAACACCATATATTTT.

V usage is TRBV5-4 and J usage is TRBJ2-6; D remains ambiguous. Germline V gene data show CDR1 as SGHNT and CDR2 as YYREEE (reference sequence). CDR3 size: 15 residues. Trimming shortened V by 2 bases and J by 12 bases, and 18 bases separated the two germline ends. Here the CDR3 reads CASSLRKGTVAVLTF. In nucleotides, the CDR3 is TGTGCCAGCAGCTTAAGGAAGGGAACAGTTGCCGTCCTGACTTTC.

The chain couples TRBV19 to TRBJ2-7; D possibly matches TRBD1 or TRBD2 (6 bases each). Trimming left V 1 base short and J 6 bases short, with 22 bases between. Germline V gene lookup returns CDR1 LNHDA and CDR2 SQIVND (reference sequence). The CDR3 has 17 residues. The CDR3 is CASSIVFRTSRGGEQYF. In DNA form, the CDR3 reads TGTGCCAGTAGTATAGTTTTCCGGACCTCCAGGGGAGGCGAGCAGTACTTC.

This clone is medium-sized (0.01 to 0.1%) by share. This chain joins TRBV6-5 and TRBJ1-2; 8 bases line up with TRBD1. CDR3 length: 12 residues. Germline V gives CDR1 MNHEY, CDR2 SVGAGI. V trimming: 6 bases; J trimming: 7 bases; junction bases outside the gene matches: 4. The CDR3 region has the DNA TGTGCCAGCAGCCCGACAGGGGTTGGCTACACCTTC. Its protein product is CASSPTGVGYTF.

Only one count was recorded for this clone. V is TRBV5-1 and J is TRBJ2-1, with 8 nucleotides matching TRBD1. Germline V CDR1 and CDR2: SGHRS, YFSETQ. The CDR3 extends over 14 amino acids. The ends lost 6 bases at V and 3 bases at J; junction bases unmatched: 5. The CDR3 region is CASKGTGGYNEQFF. The CDR3 DNA sequence: TGCGCCAGCAAGGGTACAGGGGGCTACAATGAGCAGTTCTTC.

The chain is built from TRBV5-1 and TRBJ2-1; 8 bases are shared with TRBD2. The CDR3 contains 15 residues. V was clipped by 1 base and J by 5 bases; unmatched bases: 5. The germline gives CDR1 SGHRS, CDR2 YFSETQ. CDR3 region: CASSLSRAGDNEQFF. In DNA, the CDR3 is TGCGCCAGCAGCTTGTCCCGAGCGGGGGACAATGAGCAGTTCTTC.

The chain recombines TRBV19 with TRBJ2-1; D is possibly TRBD2 (5 bases). The CDR3 runs to 16 residues. The germline V and J ends were trimmed by 0 bases and 0 bases, with 9 bases remaining between them. The V gene's germline CDR1 is LNHDA and CDR2 SQIVND (reference sequence). The CDR3 region is CASSIDSGSSYNEQFF. For the CDR3, the DNA is TGTGCCAGTAGTATAGATTCTGGGAGCTCCTACAATGAGCAGTTCTTC.

The chain couples TRBV2 to TRBJ1-1; 8 bases fit TRBD1. Germline loops: CDR1 SNHLY, CDR2 FYNNEI. The CDR3 covers 13 residues. V shed 7 bases, J shed 7 bases, and the junction held 8 bases outside the gene matches. CDR3 loop: CASILDRGIEAFF. The DNA of the CDR3 is TGTGCCAGCATTTTAGACAGGGGAATTGAAGCTTTCTTT. The variable domain in full, with the rest retrieved from reference TRBV2 and TRBJ1-1, is EPEVTQTPSHQVTQMGQEVILRCVPISNHLYFYWYRQILGQKVEFLVSFYNNEISEKSEIFDDQFSVERPDGSNFTLKIRSTKLEDSAMYFCASILDRGIEAFFGQGTRLTVV.

This chain links TRBV13 with TRBJ2-7, with D possibly matching TRBD2 (7 bases). Trimming took 5 bases from V and 1 from J, leaving 12 bases between them. This CDR3 spans 14 amino acids. Germline assignment: CDR1 PRHDT and CDR2 FYEKMQ (reference sequence). CDR3 in DNA: TGTGCCAGCAGCCGTCGGGGGGCGTCCTACGAGCAGTACTTC. Its protein is CASSRRGASYEQYF. Variable domain in full (rest from reference TRBV13 and TRBJ2-7): AAGVIQSPRHLIKEKRETATLKCYPIPRHDTVYWYQQGPGQDPQFLISFYEKMQSDKGSIPDRFSAQQFSDYHSELNMSSLELGDSALYFCASSRRGASYEQYFGPGTRLTVT.